The sample holds one count of the clone carrying this TCR beta chain. The data were taken from a study of cytomegalovirus exposure and HLA in healthy donors. Sequenced by immunoSEQ multiplex PCR; TCRdb stores in-frame clones only, minus some. The sample contains 190,000 or so clones, about 80% of which appear only once. Deletions cut 1 base from V and 7 bases from J, with 14 bases between. The CDR3 sequence is 15 residues long. Germline lookup yields CDR1 SGHRS and CDR2 YFSETQ. The source material was PBMCs. This TCR came from a woman between 18 and 29 years old in good health and CMV-seropositive. The V call is TRBV5-1, the J call TRBJ1-4; D ambiguous. The CDR3 sequence is CASSLMSGEGEKLFF. The CDR3 DNA reads as TGCGCCAGCAGCTTGATGTCGGGTGAAGGTGAAAAACTGTTTTTT. Together with reference TRBV5-1 and TRBJ1-4, the CDR3 gives the full variable domain: KAGVTQTPRYLIKTRGQQVTLSCSPISGHRSVSWYQQTPGQGLQFLFEYFSETQRNKGNFPGRFSGRQFSNSRSEMNVSTLELGDSALYLCASSLMSGEGEKLFFGSGTQLSVL.